These 5 T cell receptor beta chains originate from one sample sequenced in a study of vaccination effects on CD4 cells after COVID-19. Sequencing was preceded by expansion of antigen-specific CD4+ T cells with viral peptide pools in the ViraFEST assay. Culturing for 10 to 11 days preceded CD4+ T cell isolation. All study participants received two doses of BNT162b2 or mRNA-1273 vaccine. Antigen specificity for these receptors is unknown. Sequencing used immunoSEQ multiplex PCR; TCRdb keeps in-frame clones, though not all of them. The repertoire holds around 81,000 clones, with about three quarters as singletons. Sequenced material: CD4+ T cells from PBMCs cultured with HCoV-OC43 spike peptides, taken after COVID-19 vaccination. Specified subset: HCoV-OC43 spike overlapping peptide pool stimulation. The origin of the receptors is a human donor who received a COVID-19 vaccine.

The chain recombines TRBV7-9 with TRBJ1-2, with TRBD1 matching over 9 bases. Germline CDR1 is SEHNR and CDR2 is FQNEAQ (reference sequence). CDR3 length equals 14 residues. With 5 bases clipped from V and 2 bases from J, the junction kept 3 bases outside the gene matches. The CDR3 loop is CASSLGTGNYGYTF. The CDR3 nucleotides read TGTGCCAGCAGCCTAGGGACAGGGAACTATGGCTACACCTTC.

The V gene is TRBV7-2, the J gene TRBJ1-5; D is unclear. Germline loops: CDR1 SGHTA, CDR2 FQGNSA. The germline V and J ends were trimmed by 3 bases and 2 bases, with 11 bases remaining between them. The CDR3 consists of 15 residues. CDR3 sequence (DNA): TGTGCCAGCAGCTTGACTTGGGGAGGCAATCAGCCCCAGCATTTT. Translating gives CASSLTWGGNQPQHF. Full variable domain (outside the CDR3, taken from reference TRBV7-2 and TRBJ1-5): GAGVSQSPSNKVTEKGKDVELRCDPISGHTALYWYRQSLGQGLEFLIYFQGNSAPDKSGLPSDRFSAERTGGSVSTLTIQRTQQEDSAVYLCASSLTWGGNQPQHFGDGTRLSIL.

The chain recombines TRBV3-1 (or the pseudogene TRBV3-2) with TRBJ1-3, with 9 nucleotides matching TRBD1. The V segment lost 1 base and the J segment 0 bases; nucleotides outside the gene matches: 1. This CDR3 spans 16 amino acids. The germline V gene has CDR1 LGHDT and CDR2 YNNKEL (reference sequence). The CDR3 sequence: CASSQGTGDSGNTIYF. CDR3 sequence (DNA): TGTGCCAGCAGCCAAGGGACAGGGGACTCTGGAAACACCATATATTTT.

The rearrangement joins TRBV9 to TRBJ1-6, with unresolved D. Germline V CDR1 and CDR2: SGDLS, YYNGEE. The V end was cut by 0 bases, the J end by 8 bases, with 9 bases between. The CDR3 totals 14 residues. As DNA, the CDR3 is TGTGCCAGCAGCGTAGCGCCAGCTGATTCACCCCTCCACTTT. Its translation: CASSVAPADSPLHF.

V gene TRBV2 combines with J gene TRBJ1-6; D possibly corresponds to TRBD1 (6 bases). The CDR3 has 15 amino acids. Germline V gene data show CDR1 as SNHLY and CDR2 as FYNNEI. The V end was cut by 3 bases, the J end by 9 bases, with 15 bases between. CDR3 region: CASSDSGVESSPLHF. In DNA, the CDR3 is TGTGCCAGCAGTGATTCAGGGGTAGAGAGTTCACCCCTCCACTTT.